This TCR beta chain was profiled in a study of cytomegalovirus exposure and HLA in healthy donors. Overall study results and limits: An Asian-associated ancestry cluster reportedly showed fewer N-insertions than the approximately 660-donor mean in a later analysis. One cluster of highly shared sequence variants probably arose as a sequencing artifact. Accurate HLA-A and HLA-B prediction from TCR beta sequences was reported for most subjects. Analysis was carried out at a later point, and it linked a missense DCLRE1C variant to TCR beta V- and J-gene trimming.

13 Jbeta primers and 60 Vbeta primers were used for the PCR. Measured with immunoSEQ multiplex PCR; TCRdb has only the in-frame clones, and not every one. The sample carries 74,000 or so clones, 55% to 80% recorded once. Trimming removed 1 base at V and 7 bases at J, with 11 bases between. Looked up from germline, CDR1 is SGHVS and CDR2 is FQNEAQ. CDR3 size: 13 residues. Regarding this clone: Antigen specificity is unknown.

The source is a woman aged 25 to 45 in good health and CMV-seronegative. The rearrangement links TRBV7-8 to TRBJ2-7; TRBD1 might be the D (7 bases). Sequencing input: PBMCs. This CDR3 is CASSLGQGGEQYF. DNA for the CDR3: TGTGCCAGCAGCTTAGGACAGGGAGGTGAGCAGTACTTC.